This TCR beta chain was sequenced during a study of blood T cell repertoires in COVID-19. TCRdb keeps only in-frame clones here, not all; method: immunoSEQ multiplex PCR. The sample lists about 160,000 clones; about 80% were seen once. J gave up 6 bases and V 5 bases, and 11 bases lay outside the gene matches. Germline values: CDR1 SGHTA, CDR2 FQGNSA. The length of the CDR3 is 16 residues. The clonotype originates from an elderly woman with acute or convalescent COVID-19. The chain links TRBV7-2 to TRBJ2-2; 8 nucleotides align to TRBD1. The sequenced material came from peripheral blood. The CDR3 sequence is CASSPQGAGTAGELFF. The CDR3 nucleotides are TGTGCCAGCAGCCCCCAGGGGGCAGGGACCGCCGGGGAGCTGTTTTTT. Using reference TRBV7-2 and TRBJ2-2 for the parts outside the CDR3, the full variable domain is GAGVSQSPSNKVTEKGKDVELRCDPISGHTALYWYRQSLGQGLEFLIYFQGNSAPDKSGLPSDRFSAERTGGSVSTLTIQRTQQEDSAVYLCASSPQGAGTAGELFFGEGSRLTVL.